This TCR beta chain was observed in a study of early T cells in non-severe SARS-CoV-2 infection. Across the study: Chains from this unsorted whole-blood bulk RNA could not be paired. General study results and limits: Matching results from VDJdb favored anti-spike CD8 responses, leaving private and CD4 specificities undetected.

As regards this clonotype: Its antigen is unknown.

Individual cDNA molecules received unique molecular identifiers. TCRdb used MiXCR to reprocess the 5' RACE reads, holding one entry per CDR3 protein. The sample has more than 90,000 distinct CDR3 sequences, 11% seen once. CDR1 is SGHRS and CDR2 is YFSETQ in the germline V gene. This CDR3 is 13 amino acids long. Trimming pared 2 bases from V and 2 bases from J, leaving 8 bases between. The sequencing sample was made of whole blood. The V and J genes are TRBV5-1 and TRBJ2-7; perhaps TRBD1 as D (5 bases). The origin of this receptor is an adult who was a healthcare worker with PCR-confirmed SARS-CoV-2 infection or an uninfected control (not recorded which). CDR3 protein: CASSLDRAYEQYF. CDR3 DNA: TGCGCCAGCAGCTTAGACAGAGCCTACGAGCAGTACTTC.